These 18 T cell receptor beta chains share one sample of origin, sequenced in a study of Graves' ophthalmopathy and Graves' hyperthyroidism. Scientists amplified the TCR beta CDR3 regions from RNA transcripts. An opening RT-PCR round employed HTBI primers and preceded a second-round multiplex PCR. TCRdb analysed the multiplex PCR reads with MiXCR anew, one entry per CDR3 protein. The sample contains approximately 1.2 million distinct CDR3 sequences, roughly two fifths of which appear only once. The source material was peripheral blood or thyroid tissue (not recorded which). These receptors all come from an adult man with Graves' hyperthyroidism.

Only a few counts were recorded for this clonotype. V and J are TRBV12-3 or TRBV12-4 and TRBJ1-3; D may be TRBD1 (5 bases). Deletions cut 6 bases from V and 0 bases from J, with 12 bases between. The CDR3 has 15 amino acids. The CDR3 coding sequence is TGTGCCAGCAGGAAAAGCGGGGCCTCTGGAAACACCATATATTTT. Translated, it gives CASRKSGASGNTIYF.

Details on this clonotype: A read error is likely, as this CDR3 ends without the conserved phenylalanine or tryptophan. Because the CDR3's place on the DNA is in doubt, the DNA is left out and the CDR3 is given as listed by TCRdb. The V and J genes are TRBV12-3 or TRBV12-4 and TRBJ1-4; the DNA was not used to check the table's D call, TRBD1. The CDR3 spans 8 residues, counting both ends. The CDR3 sequence: CASSAQGG.

CDR3 protein: CASSLATGAVSSYEQYF. The CDR3 DNA sequence: TGTGCCAGCAGCTTAGCTACAGGGGCGGTAAGCTCCTACGAGCAGTACTTC. The chain combines TRBV7-8 with TRBJ2-7; 7 positions agree with TRBD1. This CDR3 has 17 residues. Germline CDR1 SGHVS, CDR2 FQNEAQ. Trimming cost V 0 bases and J 0 bases; bases outside gene matches: 8.

This clonotype has more than one count but fewer than ten. The rearrangement uses TRBV5-8 and TRBJ1-2; D is undetermined. This CDR3 has 13 amino acids. Germline V CDR1 and CDR2: SGHTS, YDEGEE. Trimming took 1 base from V and 4 from J, leaving 8 bases between them. CDR3: CASSLSRLYGYTF. The CDR3 coding sequence is TGTGCCAGCAGCTTGAGCAGGCTCTATGGCTACACCTTC.

The table lists this clonotype with many counts. The chain is built from TRBV10-3 and TRBJ2-7; the D gene is possibly TRBD1 (5 bases). Germline CDR1 reads ENHRY; CDR2 reads SYGVKD. The V end was cut by 10 bases, the J end by 2 bases, with 21 bases between. The CDR3 is made up of 15 amino acids. CDR3 residues: CASSRPVDTTYEQYF. CDR3 in DNA: TGTGCCAGCAGCCGACCCGTGGACACGACCTACGAGCAGTACTTC.

The chain carries TRBV10-3 and TRBJ1-6, with no clear D. CDR1 and CDR2 from the germline V gene are ENHRY and SYGVKD. With 4 bases removed from V and 8 bases from J, the gap between germline ends came to 12 bases. The CDR3 covers 14 residues. CDR3 loop: CAISARNTDSPLHF. The CDR3 region has the DNA TGTGCCATCAGTGCTAGGAACACCGATTCACCCCTCCACTTT.

At least ten counts were recorded for this clonotype. This chain uses TRBV7-2 with TRBJ2-7; D is ambiguous. The CDR3 extends over 12 amino acids. Germline assignment: CDR1 SGHTA and CDR2 FQGNSA. The V gene lost 3 bases and the J gene lost 0 bases, with 3 bases spanning the gap. CDR3 in DNA: TGTGCCAGCAGCTTTAACTCCTACGAGCAGTACTTC. Translation: CASSFNSYEQYF.

V is TRBV12-3 or TRBV12-4 and J is TRBJ2-7; TRBD2 aligns across 10 bases. The CDR3 sequence is 15 residues long. Trimming cost V 5 bases and J 4 bases; bases outside gene matches: 8. The CDR3 sequence: CASSGRLAGLYEQYF. The CDR3 DNA reads TGTGCCAGCAGTGGACGACTAGCGGGCCTATACGAGCAGTACTTC.

About this clonotype itself: It may be a read error: a sequence one base away is much more abundant. This chain connects TRBV7-2 to TRBJ2-5, with 7 positions matching TRBD2. Per the germline V gene, CDR1 is SGHTA and CDR2 is FQGNSA. The CDR3 consists of 14 residues. In nucleotides, the CDR3 is TGTGCCAGCAGCCCCGGGCCGGGAGGAGAGGCCCAGTACTTC. It codes for CASSPGPGGEAQYF.

V is TRBV5-1 and J is TRBJ2-5; the match to TRBD1 covers 9 bases. V gave up 2 bases and J gave up 0 bases; unmatched junction bases: 11. Germline CDR1 and CDR2: SGHRS and YFSETQ. The CDR3 has 18 residues. DNA for the CDR3: TGCGCCAGCAGCTTAAACCTCCGGGACAGGGTGTACCAAGAGACCCAGTACTTC. Protein sequence: CASSLNLRDRVYQETQYF.

The V call is TRBV19, the J call TRBJ1-1; the match to TRBD1 covers 11 bases. CDR1 is LNHDA and CDR2 is SQIVND in the germline V gene (reference sequence). V shed 3 bases, J shed 6 bases, and the junction held 3 bases outside the gene matches. The CDR3 loop spans 14 amino acids. The DNA for the CDR3 is TGTGCCAGTAGTATCGGACAGGGGGCAGCTGAAGCTTTCTTT. Protein sequence: CASSIGQGAAEAFF.

The rearrangement links TRBV29-1 to TRBJ1-2; D gene unclear. Germline V gene lookup returns CDR1 SQVTM and CDR2 ANQGSEA. The CDR3 length is 15 residues. The V end lost 8 bases, the J end lost 8 bases, and 27 bases lay between the germline ends. The CDR3 sequence: CSLDHQSGTASGYTF. CDR3 nucleotides: TGCAGCTTAGATCATCAGTCGGGCACAGCCTCGGGCTACACCTTC. Filled out from reference TRBV29-1 and TRBJ1-2, the complete variable domain reads SAVISQKPSRDICQRGTSLTIQCQVDSQVTMMFWYRQQPGQSLTLIATANQGSEATYESGFVIDKFPISRPNLTFSTLTVSNMSPEDSSIYLCSLDHQSGTASGYTFGSGTRLTVV.

This clonotype was seen at least ten times. V usage is TRBV2 and J usage is TRBJ2-5, with D possibly matching TRBD1 (5 bases). Germline CDR1 SNHLY, CDR2 FYNNEI. V was trimmed by 6 bases and J by 0 bases, leaving 17 bases between them. The CDR3 totals 16 residues. CDR3 nucleotides: TGTGCCAGCAGGAAAACGACAGCAAAGTACCAAGAGACCCAGTACTTC. Encoded protein: CASRKTTAKYQETQYF.

The chain has TRBV13 and TRBJ2-2, with a weak D call TRBD2 (6 bases). The V gene lost 5 bases and the J gene lost 0 bases, with 13 bases spanning the gap. The CDR3 contains 16 residues. CDR1 and CDR2 from the germline V gene are PRHDT and FYEKMQ (reference sequence). For the CDR3, the DNA is TGTGCCAGCAGCCTCCCTAGCGCGGCGAACACCGGGGAGCTGTTTTTT. Protein sequence: CASSLPSAANTGELFF.

This clonotype was counted once. The chain employs TRBV9 and TRBJ1-2; TRBD1 matches at 10 bases. CDR1 and CDR2 (germline): SGDLS, YYNGEE. The trim removed 0 bases at V and 6 bases at J, leaving 2 bases unmatched. There are 14 residues in the CDR3. CDR3 loop: CASSVGTGGDGYTF. The CDR3 DNA is TGTGCCAGCAGCGTAGGGACAGGGGGGGATGGCTACACCTTC.

The rearrangement uses TRBV25-1 and TRBJ2-3, with 7 bases lining up with TRBD2. This CDR3 has 16 residues. Looked up from germline, CDR1 is MGHDK and CDR2 is SYGVNS. Unmatched junction bases numbered 5, after V lost 2 bases and J lost 0 bases. The CDR3 nucleotides are TGTGCCAGCAGTGAAAAGGGAGGGCCTAGCACAGATACGCAGTATTTT. Its protein product is CASSEKGGPSTDTQYF.

This clonotype was counted between two and nine times. The chain recombines TRBV6-5 with TRBJ1-1; D call uncertain. This CDR3 has 15 amino acids. Looked up from germline, CDR1 is MNHEY and CDR2 is SVGAGI. With 0 bases removed from V and 5 bases from J, the gap between germline ends came to 13 bases. In DNA form, the CDR3 reads TGTGCCAGCAGTTACTCGTTGGGAGGGAGTACTGAAGCTTTCTTT. The encoded protein is CASSYSLGGSTEAFF.

This clonotype was picked up a small number of times. The V gene is TRBV2, the J gene TRBJ1-3, with D possibly being TRBD1 (5 bases). The CDR3 length is 16 residues. From germline, CDR1 is SNHLY and CDR2 FYNNEI. Trimming took 4 bases from V and 8 from J, leaving 21 bases between them. CDR3 in amino acids: CASSVIGRQTKDTIYF. CDR3 nucleotide sequence: TGTGCCAGCAGTGTGATTGGAAGACAGACTAAAGACACCATATATTTT.